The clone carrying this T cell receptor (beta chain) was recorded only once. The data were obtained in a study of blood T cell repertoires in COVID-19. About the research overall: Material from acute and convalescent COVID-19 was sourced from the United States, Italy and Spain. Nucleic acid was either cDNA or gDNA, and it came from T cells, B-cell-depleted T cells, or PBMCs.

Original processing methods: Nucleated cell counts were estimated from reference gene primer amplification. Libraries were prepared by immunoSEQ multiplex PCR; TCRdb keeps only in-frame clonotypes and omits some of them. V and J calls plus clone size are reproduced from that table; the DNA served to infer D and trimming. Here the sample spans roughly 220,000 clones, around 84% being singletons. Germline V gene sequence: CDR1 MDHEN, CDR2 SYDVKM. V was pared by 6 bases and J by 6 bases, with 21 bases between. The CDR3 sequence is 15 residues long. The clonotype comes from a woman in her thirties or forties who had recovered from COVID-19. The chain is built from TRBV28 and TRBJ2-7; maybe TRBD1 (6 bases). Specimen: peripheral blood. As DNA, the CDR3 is TGTGCCAGCAGCCCTCCGGGACACCGAAGAGGCGAGCAGTACTTC. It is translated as CASSPPGHRRGEQYF.